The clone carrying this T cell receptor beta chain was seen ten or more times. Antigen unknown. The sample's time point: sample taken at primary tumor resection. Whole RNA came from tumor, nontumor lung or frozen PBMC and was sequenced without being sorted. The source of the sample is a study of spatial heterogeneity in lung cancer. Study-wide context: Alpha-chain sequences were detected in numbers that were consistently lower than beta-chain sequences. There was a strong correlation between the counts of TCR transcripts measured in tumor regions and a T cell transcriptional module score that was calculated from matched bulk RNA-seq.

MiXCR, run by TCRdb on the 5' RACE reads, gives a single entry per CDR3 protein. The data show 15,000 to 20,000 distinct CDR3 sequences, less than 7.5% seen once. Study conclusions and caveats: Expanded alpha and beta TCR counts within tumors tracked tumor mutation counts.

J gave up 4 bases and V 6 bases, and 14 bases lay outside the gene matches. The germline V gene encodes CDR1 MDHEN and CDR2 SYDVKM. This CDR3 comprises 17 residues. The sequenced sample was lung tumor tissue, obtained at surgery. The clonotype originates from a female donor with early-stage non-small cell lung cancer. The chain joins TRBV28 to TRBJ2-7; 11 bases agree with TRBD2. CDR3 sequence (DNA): TGTGCCAGCAGATCACACGGAGGGCTAGCGGGAGGATACGAGCAGTACTTC. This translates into CASRSHGGLAGGYEQYF.